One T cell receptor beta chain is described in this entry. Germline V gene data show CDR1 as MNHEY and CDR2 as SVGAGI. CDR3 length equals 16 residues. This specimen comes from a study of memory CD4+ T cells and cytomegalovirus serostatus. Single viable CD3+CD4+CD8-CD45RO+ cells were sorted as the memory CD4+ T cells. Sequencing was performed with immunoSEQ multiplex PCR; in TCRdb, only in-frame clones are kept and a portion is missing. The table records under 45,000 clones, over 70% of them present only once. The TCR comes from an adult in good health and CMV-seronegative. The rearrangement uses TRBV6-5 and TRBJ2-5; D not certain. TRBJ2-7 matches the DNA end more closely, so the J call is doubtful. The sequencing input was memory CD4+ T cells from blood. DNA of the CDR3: TGTGCCAGCAGTTACCTGCTCTTTACCCACCCCAACGAGCAGTACTTC. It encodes CASSYLLFTHPNEQYF.